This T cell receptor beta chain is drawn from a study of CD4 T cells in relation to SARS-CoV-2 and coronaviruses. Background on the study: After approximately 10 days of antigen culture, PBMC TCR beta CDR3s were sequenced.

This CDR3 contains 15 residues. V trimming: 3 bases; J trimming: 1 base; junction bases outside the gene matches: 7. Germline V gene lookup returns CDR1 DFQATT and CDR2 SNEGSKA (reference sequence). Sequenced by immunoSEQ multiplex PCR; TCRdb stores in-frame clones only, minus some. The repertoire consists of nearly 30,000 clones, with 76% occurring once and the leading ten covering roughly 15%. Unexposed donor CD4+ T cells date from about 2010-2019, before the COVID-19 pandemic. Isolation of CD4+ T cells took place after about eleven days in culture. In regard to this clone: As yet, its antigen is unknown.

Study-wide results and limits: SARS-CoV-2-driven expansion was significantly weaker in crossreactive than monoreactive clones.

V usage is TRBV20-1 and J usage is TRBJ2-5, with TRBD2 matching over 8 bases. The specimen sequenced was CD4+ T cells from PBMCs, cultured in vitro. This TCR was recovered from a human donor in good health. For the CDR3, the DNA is TGCAGTGCTAGTGGCGCGGGGGGCCTCCAAGAGACCCAGTACTTC. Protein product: CSASGAGGLQETQYF.